What follows are 25 T cell receptor beta chains derived from one specimen sequenced in a study of Ad26.COV2.S vaccination and SARS-CoV-2 variants. The data were produced by immunoSEQ multiplex PCR, yet TCRdb's version contains in-frame clones alone and is incomplete. The sample includes roughly 680,000 clones, roughly 90% of them seen just once. The treatment: about 20 received Ad26.COV2.S at low or high dose, single or two shots; 5 received placebo; per-sample allocation not given. Samples analyzed were those drawn on day 63 after the first vaccine or placebo injection. The specimen was peripheral blood, collected in a trial of Ad26.COV2.S vaccine versus placebo. The receptors come from a person aged 18-60 years who received the Ad26.COV2.S COVID-19 vaccine or a placebo.

This clone has more than one count but fewer than ten. The chain carries TRBV7-9 and TRBJ2-7; D is perhaps TRBD1 (5 bases). CDR3 size: 13 residues. Trimming shortened V by 4 bases and J by 6 bases, and 13 bases separated the two germline ends. Germline CDR1 is SEHNR and CDR2 is FQNEAQ (reference sequence). The CDR3 is CASSSRQSREQYF. The CDR3 DNA reads as TGTGCCAGCAGCTCCCGACAGTCTCGCGAGCAGTACTTC.

A single count supports this clone. This chain's CDR3 is CASTILRAGGTNEKLFF. The CDR3, as DNA: TGCGCCAGCACAATCCTTAGAGCGGGGGGAACTAATGAAAAACTGTTTTTT. The chain uses TRBV4-3 and TRBJ1-4, with D possibly being TRBD1 (5 bases). This CDR3 region has 17 residues. V dropped 7 bases and J dropped 1 base, with 19 bases sitting between them. The germline CDR1 and CDR2 sequences are LGHNA and YSLEER.

The chain uses TRBV15 and TRBJ2-5; 9 bases match TRBD2. The junction had 4 bases not matched to a gene; V was cut back by 4 bases and J by 1 base. Germline loops: CDR1 LNHNV, CDR2 YYDKDF (reference sequence). The CDR3 is made up of 15 amino acids. DNA for the CDR3: TGTGCCACCAGCACTTTAGCGGGAGTCCAAGAGACCCAGTACTTC. Its protein is CATSTLAGVQETQYF.

This chain connects TRBV6-5 to TRBJ2-3, with 7 bases fitting TRBD1. Germline V gives CDR1 MNHEY, CDR2 SVGAGI. This CDR3 is built from 15 residues. V lost 2 bases to trimming and J lost 1 base; unmatched junction nucleotides: 3. The CDR3 coding sequence is TGTGCCAGCAGTTACCCTGGGACAGGCACAGATACGCAGTATTTT. It translates to CASSYPGTGTDTQYF.

This chain connects TRBV3-1 (or the pseudogene TRBV3-2) to TRBJ2-7, with 12 bases fitting TRBD2. CDR1 is LGHDT, CDR2 YNNKEL, per germline (reference sequence). The CDR3 is 18 amino acids. V trimming: 4 bases; J trimming: 4 bases; junction bases outside the gene matches: 14. As DNA, the CDR3 is TGTGCCAGCAGCCTAGGACTAGCGGGGTCTCATTCCCCGTACGAGCAGTACTTC. Its translation: CASSLGLAGSHSPYEQYF.

This clone was observed once. This chain links TRBV19 with TRBJ2-5, with 12 bases lining up with TRBD2. Germline lookup yields CDR1 LNHDA and CDR2 SQIVND (reference sequence). The CDR3 spans 17 residues. V shed 1 base, J shed 0 bases, and the junction held 3 bases outside the gene matches. The DNA for the CDR3 is TGTGCCAGTAGTATAGGAACTAGCGGGGGGCACCAAGAGACCCAGTACTTC. It is translated as CASSIGTSGGHQETQYF.

V and J are TRBV6-5 and TRBJ1-3; the D is unclear. Germline V gene lookup returns CDR1 MNHEY and CDR2 SVGAGI. The germline V and J ends were trimmed by 7 bases and 0 bases, with 13 bases remaining between them. The CDR3 is 15 amino acids. The CDR3 protein is CASKPRHNSGNTIYF. In DNA, the CDR3 is TGTGCCAGCAAACCCAGACACAACTCTGGAAACACCATATATTTT.

The chain links TRBV11-3 to TRBJ2-5, with a tentative D call TRBD2 (6 bases). The CDR3 consists of 15 residues. CDR1 and CDR2 from the germline V gene are SGHNT and YENEEA. Deletions cut 0 bases from V and 1 base from J, with 9 bases between. CDR3 DNA sequence: TGTGCCAGCAGCTTAGATGGGGGGAGCCAAGAGACCCAGTACTTC. Protein: CASSLDGGSQETQYF.

The V and J genes are TRBV6-1 and TRBJ2-5; the match to TRBD2 covers 9 bases. CDR1 is MNHNS, CDR2 SASEGT, per germline. The CDR3 length is 13 residues. The junction had 0 bases not matched to a gene; V was cut back by 2 bases and J by 5 bases. The CDR3 region has the DNA TGTGCCAGCAGTGAACTAGCGGGGGAGACCCAGTACTTC. Translating gives CASSELAGETQYF.

The chain carries TRBV2 and TRBJ2-6; the match to TRBD1 covers 10 bases. The junction had 2 bases not matched to a gene; V was cut back by 6 bases and J by 0 bases. Per the germline V gene, CDR1 is SNHLY and CDR2 is FYNNEI. The CDR3 has 16 amino acids. The CDR3 coding sequence is TGTGCCAGCAGCCGGACAGGGGGCTCTGGGGCCAACGTCCTGACTTTC. Its protein product is CASSRTGGSGANVLTF.

This clone was detected only once. The chain carries TRBV5-8 and TRBJ2-3; D is undetermined. Germline V gives CDR1 SGHTS, CDR2 YDEGEE. The CDR3 is 15 amino acids. V lost 5 bases and J 1 base, leaving 14 bases between the germline ends. The CDR3 loop reads CASRRPGFGTDTQYF. The CDR3 region has the DNA TGTGCCAGCAGGCGCCCTGGGTTCGGCACAGATACGCAGTATTTT.

The chain carries TRBV2 and TRBJ1-5, with D tentatively TRBD1 (6 bases). Between the trimmed V and J ends, which lost 6 bases and 4 bases, there was a span of 22 bases. The CDR3 is 17 amino acids. Germline-derived CDR1 and CDR2 are SNHLY and FYNNEI. The chain's CDR3 is CASRLYNYRDGNQPQHF. The DNA of the CDR3 is TGTGCCAGCAGACTTTACAACTACAGGGATGGAAATCAGCCCCAGCATTTT.

V and J are TRBV7-2 and TRBJ2-7; D ambiguous. Germline CDR1 SGHTA, CDR2 FQGNSA. Trimming took off 0 bases at V and 6 bases at J, with 9 bases between the two ends. The CDR3 has 13 residues. CDR3 residues: CASSLASRLEQYF. The CDR3 DNA is TGTGCCAGCAGCTTAGCGTCTAGGCTCGAGCAGTACTTC.

The rearrangement joins TRBV5-8 to TRBJ2-5; no definite D call. V lost 2 bases, J lost 5 bases, and 7 bases lay in between. Germline V gene data show CDR1 as SGHTS and CDR2 as YDEGEE. This CDR3 contains 12 residues. The CDR3 is CASSFRVETQYF. CDR3 nucleotide sequence: TGTGCCAGCAGCTTCCGGGTCGAGACCCAGTACTTC.

The CDR3 spells CASSQEGRGRGRDTEAFF. The CDR3 bases are TGTGCCAGCAGCCAAGAAGGCCGGGGGCGAGGCAGGGACACTGAAGCTTTCTTT. The V call is TRBV3-1 (or the pseudogene TRBV3-2), the J call TRBJ1-1; perhaps TRBD1 as D (6 bases). The CDR3 is made up of 18 amino acids. V dropped 0 bases and J dropped 3 bases, with 20 bases sitting between them. Per germline, CDR1 LGHDT and CDR2 YNNKEL (reference sequence).

The rearrangement links TRBV14 to TRBJ2-7, with D possibly matching TRBD2 (5 bases). Between the trimmed V and J ends, which lost 3 bases and 2 bases, there was a span of 5 bases. This CDR3 spans 12 amino acids. The germline V gene has CDR1 SGHDN and CDR2 FVKESK. The CDR3 protein is CASSHGTYEQYF. Written as DNA, the CDR3 is TGTGCCAGCAGCCACGGGACCTACGAGCAGTACTTC.

CDR3 nucleotides: TGCGCCAGCAGCCAGGACCGAGCCTACGAGCAGTACTTC. Protein product: CASSQDRAYEQYF. The V and J genes are TRBV4-3 and TRBJ2-7; D is uncertain. CDR3 length equals 13 residues. The V end lost 3 bases, the J end lost 2 bases, and 8 bases lay between the germline ends. Germline-derived CDR1 and CDR2 are LGHNA and YSLEER.

The chain employs TRBV2 and TRBJ1-5; 7 nucleotides align to TRBD1. The germline CDR1 and CDR2 sequences are SNHLY and FYNNEI. The CDR3 consists of 13 residues. The V segment lost 11 bases and the J segment 4 bases; nucleotides outside the gene matches: 8. CDR3 coding DNA: TGTGCCTGCCAGGGGGGTCGAAATCAGCCCCAGCATTTT. Protein product: CACQGGRNQPQHF.

The rearrangement uses TRBV9 and TRBJ2-2; perhaps TRBD2 as D (5 bases). Germline V CDR1 and CDR2: SGDLS, YYNGEE. The CDR3 spans 17 residues. Trimming shortened V by 0 bases and J by 0 bases, and 12 bases separated the two germline ends. The CDR3 bases are TGTGCCAGCAGCGTAGCCCCGGGATCGGCGAACACCGGGGAGCTGTTTTTT. Protein product: CASSVAPGSANTGELFF.

The chain joins TRBV18 to TRBJ2-2; TRBD2 aligns across 8 bases. Looked up from germline, CDR1 is KGHSH and CDR2 is LQKENI. Trimming took 6 bases from V and 0 from J; bases not matched to a gene: 6. CDR3 length: 16 residues. The CDR3 spells CASSGNSGANTGELFF. CDR3 sequence (DNA): TGTGCCAGCTCGGGGAATAGCGGGGCGAACACCGGGGAGCTGTTTTTT.

The V gene is TRBV2, the J gene TRBJ1-4, with D hard to call. The CDR3 has 15 residues. Trimming cost V 6 bases and J 0 bases, with 11 bases left between them. The V gene's germline CDR1 is SNHLY and CDR2 FYNNEI. The CDR3 protein is CASRASTATNEKLFF. Written as DNA, the CDR3 is TGTGCCAGCAGGGCCAGCACTGCAACTAATGAAAAACTGTTTTTT.

V and J are TRBV10-3 and TRBJ1-1; 7 nucleotides match TRBD1. From germline, CDR1 is ENHRY and CDR2 SYGVKD. The J segment lost 5 bases and the V segment lost 4 bases, leaving 7 bases of the junction unmatched. The CDR3 loop spans 14 amino acids. The CDR3 DNA follows: TGTGCCATCAGTGGGGAGGGGGCAGTTACTGAAGCTTTCTTT. Translating gives CAISGEGAVTEAFF.

As concerns this clone: Distinct nucleotide sequences in the sample also encode this CDR3. The V gene is TRBV18, the J gene TRBJ2-7; D ambiguous. V dropped 6 bases and J dropped 3 bases, with 6 bases sitting between them. Germline-derived CDR1 and CDR2 are KGHSH and LQKENI. CDR3 length equals 11 residues. In DNA form, the CDR3 reads TGTGCCAGCTCTCCTAACTACGAGCAGTACTTC. This sequence encodes CASSPNYEQYF.

The V call is TRBV24-1, the J call TRBJ2-3; perhaps TRBD1 as D (5 bases). Trimming left V 6 bases short and J 0 bases short, with 9 bases between. The CDR3 length is 14 residues. CDR1 and CDR2 (germline): KGHDR, SFDVKD. The CDR3, as DNA: TGTGCCACCAGTAGTCCAGGGAGCACAGATACGCAGTATTTT. This gives the protein CATSSPGSTDTQYF.

The rearrangement joins TRBV3-1 (or the pseudogene TRBV3-2) to TRBJ1-1; perhaps TRBD1 as D (6 bases). Germline V lookup: CDR1 LGHDT, CDR2 YNNKEL (reference sequence). This CDR3 contains 14 residues. V shed 4 bases and J shed 5 bases, with 14 bases lying between them. CDR3 protein: CASSPRDIVTEAFF. CDR3 coding DNA: TGTGCCAGCAGCCCCCGGGACATAGTAACTGAAGCTTTCTTT.